A selection of T cell receptor beta chains follows, all from one sample in a study of blood T cell repertoires in COVID-19. The repertoire was sequenced with immunoSEQ multiplex PCR; TCRdb's copy has only in-frame clones and lacks some. Of some 330,000 clones listed, more than 75% are singletons. Sequencing was done on a sample of peripheral blood. Receptors originate from a woman in her forties or fifties with active or convalescent COVID-19. Both conserved end residues are part of each CDR3. D genes are given only for firm matches. Rows give clone size only sometimes, using once, few, many, or a class for an expanded clone.

few TRBJ2-1 TRBV27 NA TGTGCCAGCGGCCTCTCATGGGAGAATGAGCAGTTCTTC CASGLSWENEQFF
NA TRBJ1-2 TRBV7-3 TRBD1 TGTGCCAGCAGCTCTACAGGGGGGACTGCGTATGGCTACACCTTC CASSSTGGTAYGYTF
NA TRBJ2-1 TRBV6-1 NA TGTGCCAGCAGTGAATTGGGTAGCCGTTGGGTTGAGCAGTTCTTC CASSELGSRWVEQFF
NA TRBJ2-2 TRBV5-4 NA TGTGCCAGCAGCGTAGATTCCGGGGAGCTGTTTTTT CASSVDSGELFF
NA TRBJ1-1 TRBV29-1 NA TGCAGCGTTGTGTGGGGCAGTCCGAACACTGAAGCTTTCTTT CSVVWGSPNTEAFF
few TRBJ1-6 TRBV6-5 NA TGTGCCGGACAAGGAGCGGAGGGAAATTCACCCCTCCACTTT CAGQGAEGNSPLHF
once TRBJ1-5 TRBV6-5 NA TGTGCCAGCAGGGAGTTTAATCAGCCCCAGCATTTT CASREFNQPQHF
NA TRBJ1-1 TRBV5-1 TRBD1 TGCGCCAGCAGCTCCCGACAGGGGGGACTGAACACTGAAGCTTTCTTT CASSSRQGGLNTEAFF
NA TRBJ1-1 TRBV28 NA TGTGCCAGCAGTTTATGGGACAAGGATACTGAAGCTTTCTTT CASSLWDKDTEAFF
NA TRBJ1-2 TRBV2 TRBD1 TGTGCCAGCACGGGACAGGGGGAAGACTATGGCTACACCTTC CASTGQGEDYGYTF
once TRBJ2-1 TRBV2 TRBD1 TGTGCCAACTTACTCCGGGACAGGGGAAGCAATGAGCAGTTCTTC CANLLRDRGSNEQFF
NA TRBJ1-2 TRBV5-1 TRBD1 TGCGCCAGCAGCTTCCCGGGACAGGGAGACTATGGCTACACCTTC CASSFPGQGDYGYTF
NA TRBJ2-5 TRBV9 TRBD2 TGTGCCAGCAGCTATCGGGAGGGCGGGGAGACCCAGTACTTC CASSYREGGETQYF
NA TRBJ1-1 TRBV6-6 TRBD1 TGTGCCAGCAGAATGGAGGGGGCCGTGGGGACTGAAGCTTTCTTT CASRMEGAVGTEAFF
NA TRBJ1-5 TRBV10-3 TRBD1 TGTGCCATCAGTGAGGCACAGGGGGTAGCGAATCAGCCCCAGCATTTT CAISEAQGVANQPQHF
NA TRBJ2-1 TRBV5-5 TRBD2 TGTGCCAGCAGCTTAAGTCCGGGAGGGCAGTTCTTC CASSLSPGGQFF
NA TRBJ2-4 TRBV4-1 NA TGCGCCAGCAGCCTCCCGGCGGACATTCAGTACTTC CASSLPADIQYF
NA TRBJ2-1 TRBV28 NA TGTGCCAGCAGTTGGCAGGGTATCGATGAGCAGTTCTTC CASSWQGIDEQFF
NA TRBJ2-7 TRBV19 TRBD2 TGTGCCAGTAGTTCCTCCCTACTAGCGGGAGGGCCTCAGTACTTC CASSSSLLAGGPQYF
NA TRBJ2-5 TRBV9 TRBD2 TGTGCCAGCAGCCCCCTTGGCGGGAGAGAGACCCAGTACTTC CASSPLGGRETQYF
NA TRBJ2-3 TRBV5-4 NA TGTGCCAGCAGCTTGGGTAGCACGCGTAGCACAGATACGCAGTATTTT CASSLGSTRSTDTQYF
once TRBJ1-1 TRBV28 TRBD1 TGTGCCAGCAGTCCCGGACAGGGGCTTGATGAAGCTTTCTTT CASSPGQGLDEAFF
NA TRBJ1-2 TRBV25-1 TRBD1 TGTGCCAGCATGAGTGGTGGACAGGTCGGGGGCTACACCTTC CASMSGGQVGGYTF
many TRBJ1-6 TRBV10-1 NA TGCGCCAGGAGTCGACACCGGTGCAACTCACCCCTCCACTTT CARSRHRCNSPLHF
NA TRBJ2-5 TRBV4-3 NA TGCGCCAGCAGCCAAGATCTTGCGGGAGAGACCCAGTACTTC CASSQDLAGETQYF
NA TRBJ2-7 TRBV4-1 TRBD1 TGCGCCAGCAGCCCAGGACAGGGGAGCTCCTACGAGCAGTACTTC CASSPGQGSSYEQYF
NA TRBJ2-2 TRBV24-1 NA TGTGCCACCAGTGATTTGAGTCAGGGTTACACCGGGGAGCTGTTTTTT CATSDLSQGYTGELFF
NA TRBJ1-1 TRBV18 NA TGTGCCAGCTCACCGCAGGGGTACACTGAAGCTTTCTTT CASSPQGYTEAFF
few TRBJ2-5 TRBV18 NA TGTGCCAGCTCAGGCGGACAGAAAGAGACCCAGTACTTC CASSGGQKETQYF
NA TRBJ2-5 TRBV4-3 TRBD2 TGCGCCAGCAGCCAAGATCTTGGAGGAGAGACTAGCGGGGACGAAGAGACCCAGTACTTC CASSQDLGGETSGDEETQYF
NA TRBJ2-1 TRBV5-1 TRBD2 TGCGCCAGCAGCTTGAGCGAGACTAGCGGGGGGCTCACCTCCTACAATGAGCAGTTCTTC CASSLSETSGGLTSYNEQFF
NA TRBJ2-5 TRBV5-1 NA TGCGCCAGCAGCTTTGGCAGGGGTGGGGAGACCCAGTACTTC CASSFGRGGETQYF
NA TRBJ2-6 TRBV7-2 NA TGTGCCAGCAGCTCTACGTTCTCTGGGGCCAACGTCCTGACTTTC CASSSTFSGANVLTF
NA TRBJ1-1 TRBV30 NA TGTGCCTGGATGCGCAGTATTAGGACTACAGGCGGGACGACTGAAGCTTTCTTT CAWMRSIRTTGGTTEAFF
NA TRBJ1-2 TRBV5-6 NA TGTGCCAGCAGCTTAATCAGGGGCAACTATGGCTACACCTTC CASSLIRGNYGYTF
NA TRBJ2-2 TRBV19 NA TGTGCCAGTAGTCCCTGGACAGGGGAGCTGTTTTTT CASSPWTGELFF
NA TRBJ2-7 TRBV9 TRBD1 TGTGCCAGCAGCGTAATGGGCGATGTGGGGACAGGCCCTTCCCACGAGCAGTACTTC CASSVMGDVGTGPSHEQYF
few TRBJ2-7 TRBV2 TRBD1 TGTGCCAGCCGCCGGGGACAGGATTACTACGAGCAGTACTTC CASRRGQDYYEQYF
NA TRBJ2-3 TRBV19 TRBD2 TGTGCCAGTAGTTTGGGACTAGCGGGAGTAGCGACAGATACGCAGTATTTT CASSLGLAGVATDTQYF
NA TRBJ1-1 TRBV23-1 TRBD1 TGCGCCAGCAGAACTACGGGACAGATGAACACTGAAGCTTTCTTT CASRTTGQMNTEAFF
NA TRBJ2-1 TRBV7-9 NA TGTGCCAGCAGCCCTAGTTATGAGCAGTTCTTC CASSPSYEQFF
NA TRBJ2-1 TRBV9 TRBD2 TGTGCCAGCAGCGTATCCCCGGGGCTAGCGGAGTTCCGTAATGAGCAGTTCTTC CASSVSPGLAEFRNEQFF
NA TRBJ1-1 TRBV9 NA TGTGCCAGCAGCGTGCAGGGAATGAACACTGAAGCTTTCTTT CASSVQGMNTEAFF
NA TRBJ2-7 TRBV5-4 TRBD2 TGTGCCAGCAGCTTGGGACTAGCGGAAACCTACGAGCAGTACTTC CASSLGLAETYEQYF
once TRBJ1-1 TRBV2 NA TGTGCCAGCAGTGAAGGGTGGACGGGGAATGAAGCTTTCTTT CASSEGWTGNEAFF
NA TRBJ2-7 TRBV5-1 TRBD2 TGCGCCAGCAGCTTGGGGATCACTAGCGGGAGTTACTACGAGCAGTACTTC CASSLGITSGSYYEQYF